A single count supports the clone carrying this T cell receptor beta chain. The record originates from a study of blood T cell repertoires in COVID-19. Study at large: Acute-phase and convalescent COVID-19 samples originated in the United States, Italy and Spain. T cells, B-cell-depleted T cells, or PBMCs provided the cDNA or gDNA that served as material.

Authors' analysis steps: It was from reference gene primer amplification that nucleated cell counts were estimated. The protocol was immunoSEQ multiplex PCR, while the TCRdb copy is restricted to in-frame clones and leaves out a portion. V and J calls and clone size come straight from that table; D and trimming were deduced from the DNA. The data contain 200,000 to 300,000 clones, 86% of them singletons. CDR1 is SEHNR, CDR2 FQNEAQ, per germline (reference sequence). Trimming removed 1 base from V and 0 bases from J, with 16 bases in between. This CDR3 is built from 17 residues. The receptor was derived from a man older than 75 with acute or convalescent COVID-19. The chain links TRBV7-9 to TRBJ2-7, with D possibly matching TRBD1 (6 bases). The sequenced sample consisted of peripheral blood. The CDR3 sequence is CASSLGVLTGNSYEQYF. As DNA, the CDR3 is TGTGCCAGCAGCTTAGGCGTTCTGACAGGTAACTCCTACGAGCAGTACTTC.